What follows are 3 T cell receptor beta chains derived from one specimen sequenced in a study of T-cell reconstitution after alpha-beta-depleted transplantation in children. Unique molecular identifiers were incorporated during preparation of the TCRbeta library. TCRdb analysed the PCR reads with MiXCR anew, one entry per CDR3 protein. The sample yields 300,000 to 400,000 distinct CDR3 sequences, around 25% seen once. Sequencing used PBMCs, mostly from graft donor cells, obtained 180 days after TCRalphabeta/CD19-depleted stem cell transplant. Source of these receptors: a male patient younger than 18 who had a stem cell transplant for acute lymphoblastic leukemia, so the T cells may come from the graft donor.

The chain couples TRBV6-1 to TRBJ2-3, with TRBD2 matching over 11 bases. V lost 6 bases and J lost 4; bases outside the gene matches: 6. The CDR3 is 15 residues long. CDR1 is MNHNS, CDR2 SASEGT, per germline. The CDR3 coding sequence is TGTGCCAGCAGAATCCTAGCGGGAGGTCCAGATACGCAGTATTTT. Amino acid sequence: CASRILAGGPDTQYF.

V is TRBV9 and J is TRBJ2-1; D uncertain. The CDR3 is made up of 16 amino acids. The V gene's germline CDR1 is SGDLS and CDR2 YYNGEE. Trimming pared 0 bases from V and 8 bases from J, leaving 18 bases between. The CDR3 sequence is CASSVVVHLGIDEQFF. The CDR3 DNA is TGTGCCAGCAGCGTAGTTGTGCATTTAGGTATCGATGAGCAGTTCTTC. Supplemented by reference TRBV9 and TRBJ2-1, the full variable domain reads DSGVTQTPKHLITATGQRVTLRCSPRSGDLSVYWYQQSLDQGLQFLIQYYNGEERAKGNILERFSAQQFPDLHSELNLSSLELGDSALYFCASSVVVHLGIDEQFFGPGTRLTVL.

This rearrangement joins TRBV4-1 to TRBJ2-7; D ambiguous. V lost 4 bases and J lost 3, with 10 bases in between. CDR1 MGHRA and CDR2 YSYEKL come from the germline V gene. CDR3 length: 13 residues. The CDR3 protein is CASSPGPYYEQYF. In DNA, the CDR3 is TGCGCCAGCAGCCCCGGTCCTTACTACGAGCAGTACTTC.